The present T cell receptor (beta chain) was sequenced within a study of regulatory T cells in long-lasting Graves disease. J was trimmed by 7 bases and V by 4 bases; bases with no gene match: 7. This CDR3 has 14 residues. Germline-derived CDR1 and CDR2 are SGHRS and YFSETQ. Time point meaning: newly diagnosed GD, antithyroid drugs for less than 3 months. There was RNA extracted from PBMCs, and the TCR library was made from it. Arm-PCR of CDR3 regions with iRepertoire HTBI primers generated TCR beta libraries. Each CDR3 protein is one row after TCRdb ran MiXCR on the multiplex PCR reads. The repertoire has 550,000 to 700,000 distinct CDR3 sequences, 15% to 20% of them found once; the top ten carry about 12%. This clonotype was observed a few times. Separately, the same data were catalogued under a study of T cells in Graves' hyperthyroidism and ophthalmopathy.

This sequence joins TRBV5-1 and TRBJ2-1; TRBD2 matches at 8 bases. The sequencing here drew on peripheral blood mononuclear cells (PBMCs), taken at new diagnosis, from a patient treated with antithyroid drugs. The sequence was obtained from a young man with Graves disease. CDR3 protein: CASSGGTSQNEQFF. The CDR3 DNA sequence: TGCGCCAGCAGCGGGGGGACTAGTCAAAATGAGCAGTTCTTC.